This TCR beta chain was recovered during a study of early T cells in non-severe SARS-CoV-2 infection. Losses at the gene ends were 2 bases for V and 2 bases for J; bases not matched to a gene: 3. The CDR3 sequence is 15 residues long. In germline, CDR1 is LGHNA, CDR2 YNFKEQ. This clonotype was counted many times. MiXCR, run by TCRdb on the 5' RACE reads, gives a single entry per CDR3 protein. This table has tens of thousands of distinct CDR3 sequences, about 10% appearing once. The sample consisted of whole blood. This clonotype originated in an adult who was a healthcare worker with PCR-confirmed SARS-CoV-2 infection or an uninfected control (not recorded which). The chain joins TRBV4-2 to TRBJ2-7; 10 positions agree with TRBD2. CDR3 loop: CASSQTTSGPYEQYF. The CDR3 nucleotides read TGTGCCAGCAGCCAAACGACTAGCGGGCCCTACGAGCAGTACTTC.